This T cell receptor beta chain stems from a study of T cell changes during pregnancy in multiple sclerosis. This CDR3 contains 15 residues. The germline V gene has CDR1 SGHKS and CDR2 YYEKEE (reference sequence). V lost 0 bases to trimming and J lost 4 bases, with 10 bases between them. The table came from immunoSEQ multiplex PCR; TCRdb's copy has only in-frame clones and leaves some out. The sample lists some 51,000 clones; around 94% were seen once. This sequence was found in a female donor with multiple sclerosis, enrolled in a pregnancy study. The V gene is TRBV5-5, the J gene TRBJ1-4; D unresolved. The source was CD4+ T cells from peripheral blood mononuclear cells, collected in the first trimester of pregnancy. In nucleotides, the CDR3 is TGTGCCAGCAGCTTGGAGCCTCGCGGTAATGAAAAACTGTTTTTT. It codes for CASSLEPRGNEKLFF. Supplemented by reference TRBV5-5 and TRBJ1-4, the full variable domain reads DAGVTQSPTHLIKTRGQQVTLRCSPISGHKSVSWYQQVLGQGPQFIFQYYEKEERGRGNFPDRFSARQFPNYSSELNVNALLLGDSALYLCASSLEPRGNEKLFFGSGTQLSVL.